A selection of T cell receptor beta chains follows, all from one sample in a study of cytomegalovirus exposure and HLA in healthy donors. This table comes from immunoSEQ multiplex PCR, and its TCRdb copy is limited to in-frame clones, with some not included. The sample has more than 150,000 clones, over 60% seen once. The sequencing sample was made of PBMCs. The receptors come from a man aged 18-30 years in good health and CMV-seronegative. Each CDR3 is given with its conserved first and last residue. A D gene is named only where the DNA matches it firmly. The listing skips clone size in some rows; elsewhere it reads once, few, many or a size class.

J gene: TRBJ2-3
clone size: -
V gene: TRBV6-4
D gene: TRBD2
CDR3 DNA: TGTGCCAGCAGCCCTAGCGGGGAGAGCACAGATACGCAGTATTTT
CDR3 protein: CASSPSGESTDTQYF

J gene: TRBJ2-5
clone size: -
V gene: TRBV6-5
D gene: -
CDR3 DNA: TGTGCCAGCAGTTCCCCACAGGGATACCAAGAGACCCAGTACTTC
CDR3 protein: CASSSPQGYQETQYF

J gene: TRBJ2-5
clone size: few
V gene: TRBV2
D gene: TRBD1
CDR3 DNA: TGTGCCACCAGGCCTCCCGGGGCAGGGGGCCAGGAGACCCAGTACTTC
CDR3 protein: CATRPPGAGGQETQYF

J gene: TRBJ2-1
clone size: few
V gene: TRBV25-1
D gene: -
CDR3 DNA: TGTGCCAGCAGATCAGGGGGGCCCTACAATGAGCAGTTCTTC
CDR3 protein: CASRSGGPYNEQFF

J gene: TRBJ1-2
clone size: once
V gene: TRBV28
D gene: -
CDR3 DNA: TGTGCCAGCAGTACAGGGTTCGGCGGCTACACCTTC
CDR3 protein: CASSTGFGGYTF

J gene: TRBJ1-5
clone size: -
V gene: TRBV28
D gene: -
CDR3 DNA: TGTGCCAGCAGTTTAACCCGACACGATCAGCCCCAGCATTTT
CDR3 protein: CASSLTRHDQPQHF

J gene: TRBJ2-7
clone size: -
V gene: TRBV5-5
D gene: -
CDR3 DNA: TGTGCCAGCAGCTCCCCAACCAGGGGCTCCTACGAGCAGTACTTC
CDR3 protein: CASSSPTRGSYEQYF

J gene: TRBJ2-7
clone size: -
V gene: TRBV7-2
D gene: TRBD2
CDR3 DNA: TGTGCCAGCAGCTTACTCCCTAGCGGGAGGAACCCCTACGAGCAGTACTTC
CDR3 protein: CASSLLPSGRNPYEQYF

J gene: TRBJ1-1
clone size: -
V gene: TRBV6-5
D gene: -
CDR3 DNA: TGTGCCAGCAGCCTAATCGAGGGGGGGACTGAAGCTTTCTTT
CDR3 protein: CASSLIEGGTEAFF

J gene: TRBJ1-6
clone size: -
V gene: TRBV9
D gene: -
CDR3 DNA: TGTGCCAGCAGCGTAGACGGGGGAAATATAGGTTCACCCCTCCACTTT
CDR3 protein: CASSVDGGNIGSPLHF

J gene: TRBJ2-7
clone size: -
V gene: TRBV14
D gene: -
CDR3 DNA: TGTGCCAGCAGCCAAGATACCAGGGAGCAGTACTTC
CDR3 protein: CASSQDTREQYF